The table lists the clone carrying this T cell receptor (beta chain) with a few counts. Its antigen remains unidentified. With a J-beta primer mix and a sample-barcoded 5' primer, a second PCR ran about 7 to 12 cycles. MiXCR was run by TCRdb on the 5' RACE reads, yielding one entry per CDR3 protein. The table shows approximately 700,000 distinct CDR3 sequences, with about 32% occurring only once. Trimming removed 4 bases at V and 2 bases at J, with 15 bases between. The CDR3 runs to 16 residues. Germline V gene sequence: CDR1 LGHNT, CDR2 FRNRAP. These data come from a study of blood T cells in healthy people across ages. Whole-study results and caveats: Naive and antigen-experienced cells were not separated, limiting conclusive comparison.

Input material: blood. This rearrangement joins TRBV12-5 to TRBJ2-1; D might be TRBD2 (7 bases). The clonotype originates from an elderly woman in good health. This CDR3 is CASGSSGGAAYNEQFF. CDR3 coding DNA: TGTGCTAGTGGTTCCTCTGGGGGGGCCGCCTACAATGAGCAGTTCTTC.